The clone carrying this T cell receptor beta chain was found a few times. The source of the sample is a study of blood T cells in healthy people across ages. Alongside a J-beta primer mix, a sample-barcoded 5' primer served in a second PCR lasting roughly 7 to 11 cycles. TCRdb fed the 5' RACE reads into MiXCR, producing one record per CDR3 protein. The sample yields a few hundred thousand distinct CDR3 sequences, around a quarter seen once. After removal of 1 base from V and 8 bases from J, the junction contained 12 bases not matched to a gene. Germline V gene sequence: CDR1 SEHNR, CDR2 FQNEAQ (reference sequence). This CDR3 spans 16 amino acids. This sample also appeared in a second study, on T cells of mothers and their children.

The receptor comes from a boy aged 2 to 10 in good health. Sequenced material: blood. The rearrangement joins TRBV7-9 to TRBJ1-2, with TRBD1 matching over 8 bases. In DNA form, the CDR3 reads TGTGCCAGCAGCTTAGAAACCCCGGGACAGGAAGGGGGCTACACCTTC. This translates into CASSLETPGQEGGYTF.